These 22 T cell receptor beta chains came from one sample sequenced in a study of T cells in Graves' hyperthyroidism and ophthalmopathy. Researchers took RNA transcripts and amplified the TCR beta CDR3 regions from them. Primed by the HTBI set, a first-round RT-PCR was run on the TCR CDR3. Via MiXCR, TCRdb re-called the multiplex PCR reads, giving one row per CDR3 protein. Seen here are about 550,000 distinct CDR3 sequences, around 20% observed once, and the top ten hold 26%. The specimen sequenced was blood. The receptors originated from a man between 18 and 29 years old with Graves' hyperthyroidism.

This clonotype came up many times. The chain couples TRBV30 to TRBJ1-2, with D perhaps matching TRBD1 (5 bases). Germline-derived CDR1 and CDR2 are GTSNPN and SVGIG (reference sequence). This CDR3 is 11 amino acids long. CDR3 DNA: TGTGGTACCGGGACCGATTATGGCTACACCTTC. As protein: CGTGTDYGYTF.

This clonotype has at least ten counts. This CDR3 reads CSVEGLRSYEQYF. CDR3 DNA sequence: TGCAGCGTTGAAGGTCTTCGCTCCTACGAGCAGTACTTC. V gene TRBV29-1 combines with J gene TRBJ2-7; D unclear. The CDR3 totals 13 residues. Germline V gives CDR1 SQVTM, CDR2 ANQGSEA. V was pared by 1 base and J by 0 bases, with 7 bases between.

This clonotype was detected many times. The CDR3 coding sequence is TGTGCCAGCAGCTTAGGGACGGCTGGCTCTGGAAACACCATATATTTT. Its protein is CASSLGTAGSGNTIYF. The gene calls are TRBV11-2 and TRBJ1-3; D unresolved. The germline V and J ends were trimmed by 1 base and 0 bases, with 10 bases remaining between them. CDR1 is SGHAT and CDR2 is FQNNGV in the germline V gene. This CDR3 region has 16 residues.

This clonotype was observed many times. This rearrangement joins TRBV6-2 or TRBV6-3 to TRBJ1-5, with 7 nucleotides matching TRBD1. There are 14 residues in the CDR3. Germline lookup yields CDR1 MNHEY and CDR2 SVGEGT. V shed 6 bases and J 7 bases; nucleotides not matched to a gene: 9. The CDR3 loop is CASRSQGVGQPQHF. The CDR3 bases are TGTGCCAGCAGGTCCCAGGGGGTTGGGCAGCCCCAGCATTTT.

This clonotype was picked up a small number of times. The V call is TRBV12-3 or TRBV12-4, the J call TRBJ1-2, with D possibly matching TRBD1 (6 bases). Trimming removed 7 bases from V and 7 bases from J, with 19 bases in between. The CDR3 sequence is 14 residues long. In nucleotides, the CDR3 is TGTGCCAGCACTCACACAGGGAGGATCTCTGGCTACACCTTC. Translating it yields CASTHTGRISGYTF.

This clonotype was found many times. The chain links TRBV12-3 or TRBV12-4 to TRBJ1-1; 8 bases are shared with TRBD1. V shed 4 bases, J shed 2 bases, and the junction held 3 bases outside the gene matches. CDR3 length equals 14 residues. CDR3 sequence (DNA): TGTGCCAGCAGTTCTGGACAGGGAAACACTGAAGCTTTCTTT. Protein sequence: CASSSGQGNTEAFF.

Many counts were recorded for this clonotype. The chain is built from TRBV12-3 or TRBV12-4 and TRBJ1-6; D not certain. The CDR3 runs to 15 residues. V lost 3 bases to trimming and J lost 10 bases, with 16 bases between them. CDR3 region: CASSLSKGGGSPLHF. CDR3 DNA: TGTGCCAGCAGTTTGAGTAAGGGAGGAGGGTCACCCCTCCACTTT.

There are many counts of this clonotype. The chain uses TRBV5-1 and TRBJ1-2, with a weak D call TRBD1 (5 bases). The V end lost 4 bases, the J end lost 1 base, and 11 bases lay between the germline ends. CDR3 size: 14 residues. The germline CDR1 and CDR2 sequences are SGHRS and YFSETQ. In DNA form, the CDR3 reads TGCGCCAGCAGCATCGGGGACGGTAACTATGGCTACACCTTC. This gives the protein CASSIGDGNYGYTF.

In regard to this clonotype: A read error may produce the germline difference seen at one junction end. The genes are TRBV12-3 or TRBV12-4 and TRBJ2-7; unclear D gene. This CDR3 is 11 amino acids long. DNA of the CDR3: TGTGCCAGCACTTTTGGGAACGATCAGTACTTC. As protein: CASTFGNDQYF.

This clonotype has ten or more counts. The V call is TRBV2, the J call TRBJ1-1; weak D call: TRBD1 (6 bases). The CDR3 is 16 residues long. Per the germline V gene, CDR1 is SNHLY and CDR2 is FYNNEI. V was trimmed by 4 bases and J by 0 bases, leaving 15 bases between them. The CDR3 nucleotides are TGTGCCAGCAGTGGGGAGCGAGGGGGGATGAACACTGAAGCTTTCTTT. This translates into CASSGERGGMNTEAFF.

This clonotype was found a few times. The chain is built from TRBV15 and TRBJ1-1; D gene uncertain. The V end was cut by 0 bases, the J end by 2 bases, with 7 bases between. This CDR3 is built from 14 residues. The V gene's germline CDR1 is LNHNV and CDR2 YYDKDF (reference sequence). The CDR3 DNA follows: TGTGCCACCAGCAGAGAGGCGGTTAACACTGAAGCTTTCTTT. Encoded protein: CATSREAVNTEAFF.

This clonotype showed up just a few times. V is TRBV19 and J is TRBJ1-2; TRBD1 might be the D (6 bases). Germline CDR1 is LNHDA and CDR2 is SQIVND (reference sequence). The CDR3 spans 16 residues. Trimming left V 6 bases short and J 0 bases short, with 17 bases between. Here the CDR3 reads CASRPAGAPTNYGYTF. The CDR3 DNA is TGTGCCAGTAGGCCCGCAGGGGCCCCTACTAACTATGGCTACACCTTC.

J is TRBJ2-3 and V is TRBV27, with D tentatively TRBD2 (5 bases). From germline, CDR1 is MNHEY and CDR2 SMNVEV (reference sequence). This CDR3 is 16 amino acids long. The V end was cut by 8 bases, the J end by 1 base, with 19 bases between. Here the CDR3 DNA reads TGTGCCAGCGTCTCCTGGGGAGACTTACGCACAGATACGCAGTATTTT. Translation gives CASVSWGDLRTDTQYF.

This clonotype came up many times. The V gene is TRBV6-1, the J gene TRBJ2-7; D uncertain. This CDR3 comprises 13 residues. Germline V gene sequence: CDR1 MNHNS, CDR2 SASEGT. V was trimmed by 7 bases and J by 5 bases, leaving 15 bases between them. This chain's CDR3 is CASKVGMYNEQYF. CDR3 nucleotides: TGTGCCAGCAAGGTTGGGATGTACAACGAGCAGTACTTC.

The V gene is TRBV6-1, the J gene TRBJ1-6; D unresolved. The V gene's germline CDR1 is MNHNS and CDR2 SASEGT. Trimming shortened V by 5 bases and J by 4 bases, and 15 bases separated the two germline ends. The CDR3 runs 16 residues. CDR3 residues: CASSPSIGEYNSPLHF. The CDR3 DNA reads TGTGCCAGCAGTCCCTCTATTGGGGAGTATAATTCACCCCTCCACTTT.

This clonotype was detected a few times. The CDR3 protein is CASSFSRLGSEAFF. CDR3 in DNA: TGCGCCAGCAGCTTTAGCAGGTTGGGGAGTGAAGCTTTCTTT. The gene calls are TRBV5-1 and TRBJ1-1; D not resolved. The germline CDR1 and CDR2 sequences are SGHRS and YFSETQ. This CDR3 has 14 residues. V lost 2 bases and J lost 7, with 15 bases in between.

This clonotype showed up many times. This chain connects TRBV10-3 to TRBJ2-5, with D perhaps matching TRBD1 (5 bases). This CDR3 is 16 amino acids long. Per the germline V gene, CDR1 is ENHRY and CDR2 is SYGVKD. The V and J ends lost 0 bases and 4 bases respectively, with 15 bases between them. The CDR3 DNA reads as TGTGCCATCAGTGAGTCCATAGGGGTCTTGGGAGAGACCCAGTACTTC. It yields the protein CAISESIGVLGETQYF.

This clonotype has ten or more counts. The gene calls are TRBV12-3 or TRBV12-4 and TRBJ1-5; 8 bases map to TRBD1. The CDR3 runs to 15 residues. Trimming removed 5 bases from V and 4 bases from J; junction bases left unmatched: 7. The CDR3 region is CASSLDRDRNQPQHF. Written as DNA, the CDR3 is TGTGCCAGCAGTCTCGACAGGGACAGGAATCAGCCCCAGCATTTT.

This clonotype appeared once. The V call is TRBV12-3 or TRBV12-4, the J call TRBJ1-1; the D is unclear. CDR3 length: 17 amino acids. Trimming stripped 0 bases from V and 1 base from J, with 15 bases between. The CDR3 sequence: CASSLAFRLSANTEAFF. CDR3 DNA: TGTGCCAGCAGTTTAGCGTTCCGGCTCTCGGCGAACACTGAAGCTTTCTTT.

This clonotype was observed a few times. The DNA for the CDR3 is TGTGCCAGCAGCGTAGATGTCTACACTGAAGCTTTCTTT. It translates to CASSVDVYTEAFF. This chain connects TRBV9 to TRBJ1-1, with D uncertain. V was pared by 0 bases and J by 3 bases, with 6 bases between. The germline CDR1 and CDR2 sequences are SGDLS and YYNGEE. The CDR3 loop spans 13 amino acids.

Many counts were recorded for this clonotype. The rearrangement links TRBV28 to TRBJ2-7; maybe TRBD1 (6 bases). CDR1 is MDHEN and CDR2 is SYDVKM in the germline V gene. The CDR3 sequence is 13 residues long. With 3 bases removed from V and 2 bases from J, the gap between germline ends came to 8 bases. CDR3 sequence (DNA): TGTGCCAGCAGTTTTGCAGGGGCCTACGAGCAGTACTTC. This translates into CASSFAGAYEQYF.

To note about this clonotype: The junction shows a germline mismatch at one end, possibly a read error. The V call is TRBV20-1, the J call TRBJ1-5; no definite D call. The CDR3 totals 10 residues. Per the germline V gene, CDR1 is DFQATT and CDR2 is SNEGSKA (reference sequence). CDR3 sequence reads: CSARDQPQHF. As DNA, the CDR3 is TGCAGTGCTCGAGATCAGCCCCAGCATTTT.